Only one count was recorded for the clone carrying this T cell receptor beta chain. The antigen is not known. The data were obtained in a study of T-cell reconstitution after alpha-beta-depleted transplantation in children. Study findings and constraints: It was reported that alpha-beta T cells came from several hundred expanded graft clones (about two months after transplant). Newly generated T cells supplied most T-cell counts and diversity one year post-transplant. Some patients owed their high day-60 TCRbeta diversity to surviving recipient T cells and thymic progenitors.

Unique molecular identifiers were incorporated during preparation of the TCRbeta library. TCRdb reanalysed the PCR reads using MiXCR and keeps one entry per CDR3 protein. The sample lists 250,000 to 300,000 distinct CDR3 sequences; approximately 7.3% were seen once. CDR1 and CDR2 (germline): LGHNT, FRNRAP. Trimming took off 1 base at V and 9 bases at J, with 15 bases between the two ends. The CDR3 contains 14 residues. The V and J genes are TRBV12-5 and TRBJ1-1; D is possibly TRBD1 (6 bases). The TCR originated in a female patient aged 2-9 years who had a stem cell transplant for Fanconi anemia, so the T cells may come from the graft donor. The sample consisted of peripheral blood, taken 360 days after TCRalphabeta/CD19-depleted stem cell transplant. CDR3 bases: TGTGCTAGTGGTTTGGCCTGGACAGAGATGAAAGCTTTCTTT. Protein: CASGLAWTEMKAFF.